The 7 T cell receptor beta chains below were found in one sample sequenced in a study of blood T cell repertoires in COVID-19. Assay: immunoSEQ multiplex PCR; the TCRdb copy retains only in-frame clones and omits some. Of about 210,000 clones listed, 83% are singletons. The specimen sequenced was peripheral blood. Receptors originate from a middle-aged woman with active or convalescent COVID-19.

The chain recombines TRBV15 with TRBJ2-1; 10 bases line up with TRBD1. Per the germline V gene, CDR1 is LNHNV and CDR2 is YYDKDF (reference sequence). V dropped 8 bases and J dropped 2; count of bases not matched to a gene: 3. The CDR3 runs 14 residues. The CDR3 sequence is CATEDRGTYNEQFF. The DNA for the CDR3 is TGTGCCACCGAGGACAGGGGGACCTACAATGAGCAGTTCTTC. Complete variable domain (other parts from reference TRBV15 and TRBJ2-1): DAMVIQNPRYQVTQFGKPVTLSCSQTLNHNVMYWYQQKSSQAPKLLFHYYDKDFNNEADTPDNFQSRRPNTSFCFLDIRSPGLGDTAMYLCATEDRGTYNEQFFGPGTRLTVL.

V is TRBV11-2 and J is TRBJ2-7; TRBD1 is a possible D gene (5 bases). Germline lookup yields CDR1 SGHAT and CDR2 FQNNGV. The CDR3 is 14 amino acids. The V end lost 2 bases, the J end lost 2 bases, and 10 bases lay between the germline ends. CDR3 DNA: TGTGCCAGCAGCTTATTACAGGAAACCTACGAGCAGTACTTC. It codes for CASSLLQETYEQYF. Drawing the rest from reference TRBV11-2 and TRBJ2-7, the complete variable domain is EAGVAQSPRYKIIEKRQSVAFWCNPISGHATLYWYQQILGQGPKLLIQFQNNGVVDDSQLPKDRFSAERLKGVDSTLKIQPAKLEDSAVYLCASSLLQETYEQYFGPGTRLTVT.

This rearrangement joins TRBV11-3 to TRBJ1-3; perhaps TRBD1 as D (5 bases). V lost 4 bases to trimming and J lost 4 bases, with 11 bases between them. CDR1 and CDR2 (germline): SGHNT, YENEEA. The CDR3 totals 14 residues. The DNA of the CDR3 is TGTGCCAGCAGCTCGGGGGGGGACGGAAACACCATATATTTT. This encodes CASSSGGDGNTIYF.

This clone appeared a single time. This chain uses TRBV29-1 with TRBJ1-1, with TRBD1 as a possible D gene (5 bases). CDR3 length: 13 amino acids. Germline lookup yields CDR1 SQVTM and CDR2 ANQGSEA. Trimming took 2 bases from V and 0 from J, leaving 7 bases between them. The CDR3 DNA sequence: TGCAGCGTTGAAAAGGGGATGAACACTGAAGCTTTCTTT. This encodes CSVEKGMNTEAFF.

This clone has only a few counts. V is TRBV3-1 (or the pseudogene TRBV3-2) and J is TRBJ2-7; 15 nucleotides match TRBD2. CDR1 is LGHDT, CDR2 YNNKEL, per germline (reference sequence). With 9 bases clipped from V and 9 bases from J, the junction kept 12 bases outside the gene matches. The CDR3 is made up of 15 amino acids. The CDR3 coding sequence is TGTGCCAGATGGACTAGCGGGGGGGCCGCCGCATGGCAGTACTTC. Protein product: CARWTSGGAAAWQYF.

V and J are TRBV7-2 and TRBJ1-6, with a weak D call TRBD1 (5 bases). The germline gives CDR1 SGHTA, CDR2 FQGNSA. The CDR3 covers 17 residues. Trimming shortened V by 8 bases and J by 5 bases, and 22 bases separated the two germline ends. CDR3: CASLGEVGERHNSPLHF. DNA for the CDR3: TGTGCCAGCCTAGGGGAGGTCGGAGAAAGACATAATTCACCCCTCCACTTT.

V is TRBV25-1 and J is TRBJ2-3, with 15 bases identical to TRBD2. Trimming at V came to 3 bases and at J to 1 base, leaving 5 bases not matched to a gene. CDR1 MGHDK and CDR2 SYGVNS come from the germline V gene. This CDR3 region has 18 residues. CDR3 amino acids: CASSDLGTSGRRTDTQYF. The DNA for the CDR3 is TGTGCCAGCAGTGATTTAGGGACTAGCGGGAGGCGCACAGATACGCAGTATTTT.